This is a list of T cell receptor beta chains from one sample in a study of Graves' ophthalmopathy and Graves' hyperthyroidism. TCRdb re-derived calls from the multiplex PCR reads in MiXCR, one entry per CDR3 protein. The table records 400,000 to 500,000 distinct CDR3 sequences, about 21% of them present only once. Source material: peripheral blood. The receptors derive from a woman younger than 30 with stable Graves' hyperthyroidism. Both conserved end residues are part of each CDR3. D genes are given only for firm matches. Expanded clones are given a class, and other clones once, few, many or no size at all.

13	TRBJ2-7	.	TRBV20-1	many	TGCAGTGCTATCCGGGACACGAATTACGAGCAGTACTTC	CSAIRDTNYEQYF
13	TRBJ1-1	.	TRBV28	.	TGTGCCAGCAGAACCCCCGCCGACACTGAAGCTTTCTTT	CASRTPADTEAFF
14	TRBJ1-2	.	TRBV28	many	TGTGCCAGCAGTTTCGGACAGTCTAACTATGGCTACACCTTC	CASSFGQSNYGYTF
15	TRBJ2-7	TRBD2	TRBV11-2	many	TGTGCCAGCAGCACCAGACTAGCGGGAGTGGGCGAGCAGTACTTC	CASSTRLAGVGEQYF
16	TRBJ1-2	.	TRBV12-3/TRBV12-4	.	TGTGCCAGCAGTTTTAAAAGGTCGGCTGGCGAGGATGGCTACACCTTC	CASSFKRSAGEDGYTF
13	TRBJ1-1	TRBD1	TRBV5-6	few	TGTGCCAGCAGCTCTGGGACAGGTGTCGGAGCTTTCTTT	CASSSGTGVGAFF
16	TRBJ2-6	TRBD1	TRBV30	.	TGTGCCTGGAGTGGGGACAGGGTCTCTGGGGCCAACGTCCTGACTTTC	CAWSGDRVSGANVLTF
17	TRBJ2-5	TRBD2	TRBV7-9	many	TGTGCCAGCAGCACGATAGCGGGAGGCGGCCGGTTGGAGACCCAGTACTTC	CASSTIAGGGRLETQYF
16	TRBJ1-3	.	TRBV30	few	TGTGCCTGGAGTGTTAGTGGGGCTACCTCTGGAAACACCATATATTTT	CAWSVSGATSGNTIYF
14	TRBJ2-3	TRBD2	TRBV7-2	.	TGTGCCAGCAGCTTAGGGCTAGCGGTAGATACGCAGTATTTT	CASSLGLAVDTQYF
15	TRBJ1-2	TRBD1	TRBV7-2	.	TGTGCCAGCAGCCCCGACAGGGGAACAATCGGTGGCTACACCTTC	CASSPDRGTIGGYTF
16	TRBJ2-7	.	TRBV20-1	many	TGCAGTGCCCTGGCCAGTGGGTGGGGGCGCGTTTACGAGCAGTACTTC	CSALASGWGRVYEQYF
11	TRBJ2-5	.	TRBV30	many	TGTGCCTGGAGAGGGCAAGAGACCCAGTACTTC	CAWRGQETQYF
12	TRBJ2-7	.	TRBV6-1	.	TGTGCCAGCAGTGACCCTGACTACGAGCAGTACTTC	CASSDPDYEQYF
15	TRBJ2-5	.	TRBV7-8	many	TGTGCCAGCAGCTTAGCCCCGAACACCGAGGGGACCCAGTACTTC	CASSLAPNTEGTQYF
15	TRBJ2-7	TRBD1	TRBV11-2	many	TGTGCCAGCAGCTTTGACAGGGATTTCTACGACGAGCAGTACTTC	CASSFDRDFYDEQYF
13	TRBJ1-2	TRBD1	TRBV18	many	TGTGCCAGCTCACCACAGGACAGGGATGGCTACACCTTC	CASSPQDRDGYTF
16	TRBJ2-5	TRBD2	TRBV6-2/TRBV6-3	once	TGTGCCAGCAGTTACTCCCGGACGGGAGGCCAAGAGACCCAGTACTTC	CASSYSRTGGQETQYF
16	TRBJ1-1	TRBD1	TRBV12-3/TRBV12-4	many	TGTGCCAGCAGTCCTCCGGGACAGGGGCGAGACACTGAAGCTTTCTTT	CASSPPGQGRDTEAFF
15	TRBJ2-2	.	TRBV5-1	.	TGCGCCAGCAGCTTTCCCAGGGGCAGCACCGGGGAGCTGTTTTTT	CASSFPRGSTGELFF
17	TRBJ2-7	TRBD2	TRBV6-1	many	TGTGCCAGCAGTCCCCGGGGACTAGCGGGAGGGTTCGGCGAGCAGTACTTC	CASSPRGLAGGFGEQYF
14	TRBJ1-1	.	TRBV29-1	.	TGCAGCGTTGATGGCAGGGTCATGAACACTGAAGCTTTCTTT	CSVDGRVMNTEAFF
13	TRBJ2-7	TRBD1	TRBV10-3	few	TGTGCCATCAGAAGACAGGGGGACGACGAGCAGTACTTC	CAIRRQGDDEQYF
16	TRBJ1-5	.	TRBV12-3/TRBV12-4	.	TGTGCCAGCAGTTTTACTGCGCAATTAAGCAATCAGCCCCAGCATTTT	CASSFTAQLSNQPQHF
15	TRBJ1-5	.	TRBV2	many	TGTGCCAGCAGTGAAGGTTGGGGGAGCAATCAGCCCCAGCATTTT	CASSEGWGSNQPQHF
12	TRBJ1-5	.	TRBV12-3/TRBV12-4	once	TGTGCCAGCAGCTCGCTGGGCAAGCCCCAGCATTTT	CASSSLGKPQHF
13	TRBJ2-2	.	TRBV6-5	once	TGTGCCAGCAGTTACGAAGGTGGCGGGGAGCTGTTTTTT	CASSYEGGGELFF
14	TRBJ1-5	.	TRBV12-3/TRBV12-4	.	TGTGCCAGCAGCCCCTCAGGGGTAGGGCAGCCCCAGCATTTT	CASSPSGVGQPQHF
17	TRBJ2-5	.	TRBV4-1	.	TGCGCCAGCAGCCACCTTGCCCTGGGTCAAAATCGGGAGACCCAGTACTTC	CASSHLALGQNRETQYF
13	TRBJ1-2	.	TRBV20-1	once	TGCAGTGCTAGAGATGCGGGGAGCTATGGCTACACCTTC	CSARDAGSYGYTF
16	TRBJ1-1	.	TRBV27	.	TGTGCCAGCAGGAAAGCGGACAGCTTAATGAACACTGAAGCTTTCTTT	CASRKADSLMNTEAFF
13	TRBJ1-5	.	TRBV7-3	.	TGTGCCAGCAGCTACGCTCCGGGGCAGCCCCAGCATTTT	CASSYAPGQPQHF
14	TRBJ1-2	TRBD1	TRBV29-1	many	TGCAGCGTTCGGACAGGGCAATTTTTACATGGCTACACCTTC	CSVRTGQFLHGYTF
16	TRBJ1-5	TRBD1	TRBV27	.	TGTGCCAGCAGTTTAGGGGGGGGACAGATCGTGCAGCCCCAGCATTTT	CASSLGGGQIVQPQHF
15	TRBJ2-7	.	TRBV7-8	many	TGTGCCAGCAGCTTAAGGGGGGAATCTGGGTACGAGCAGTACTTC	CASSLRGESGYEQYF
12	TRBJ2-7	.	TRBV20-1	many	TGCAGTGCTAGAGGTGATGACTACGAGCAGTACTTC	CSARGDDYEQYF
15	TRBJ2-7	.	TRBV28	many	TGTGCCAGCAGTTTAACTTTCCAGGGGTCCTACGAGCAGTACTTC	CASSLTFQGSYEQYF
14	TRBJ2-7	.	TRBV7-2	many	TGTGCCAGCAGCTTAGACGGGGGCCCCTACGAGCAGTACTTC	CASSLDGGPYEQYF
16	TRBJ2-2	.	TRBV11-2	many	TGTGCCAGCAGCCCCGGGACACCGATTAACACCGGGGAGCTGTTTTTT	CASSPGTPINTGELFF
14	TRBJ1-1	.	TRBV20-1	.	TGCAGTGCTCGACTAGACAGTATGAACACTGAAGCTTTCTTT	CSARLDSMNTEAFF
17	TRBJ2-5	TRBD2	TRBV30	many	TGTGCCTGGAGTGTTCAAAGGGTGCCTAGCGGGAAAGAGACCCAGTACTTC	CAWSVQRVPSGKETQYF
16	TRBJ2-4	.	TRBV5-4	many	TGTGCCCCGTCACCTTTGACGGCAATAGCCAAAAACATTCAGTACTTC	CAPSPLTAIAKNIQYF
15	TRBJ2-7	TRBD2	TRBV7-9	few	TGTGCCAGCAGCTTAGGGGGCGGGAGGGCGATCGAGCAGTACTTC	CASSLGGGRAIEQYF